Ten or more counts support the clone carrying this T cell receptor (beta chain). The sample is drawn from a study of human T cells and chemical hapten exposure. Whole blood that had not been fractionated was the source of extracted total RNA. Germline trimming cut 5 bases from V and 2 bases from J; bases unmatched to any gene: 7. The CDR3 covers 16 residues. CDR1 and CDR2 (germline): SGHAT, FQNNGV. In the authors' methods: From roughly 23,000 to 640,000 TCRs were found per sample, with a median of 95,638. Via MiXCR, TCRdb re-called the 5' RACE reads, giving one row per CDR3 protein. Here the V and J calls rest on TCRdb's processing, not on the authors' analysis. Of about 81,000 distinct CDR3 sequences in the sample, roughly 7.7% are singletons; the top ten hold about 2.2%.

This TCR was recovered from a male donor in good health. V and J are TRBV11-2 and TRBJ2-1; 9 positions agree with TRBD2. CDR3 region: CASSPTTSGTYNEQFF. The CDR3 region has the DNA TGTGCCAGCAGCCCCACGACTAGCGGAACCTACAATGAGCAGTTCTTC.